This note documents a single T cell receptor (beta chain) sequence. In its sample, this clonotype was seen a few times. Its antigen is currently not known. No much larger clone is present one base from it, and per-base qualities are unavailable. The CDR3, from cysteine to phenylalanine, totals 16 residues. The sequence is cut down to CDR3 DNA, 48 bases in frame from base 1. Trimming takes 4 bases off V and 3 bases off J; junction bases not matched to a gene: 6. The germline V gene (reference sequence) provides CDR1 LNHNV and CDR2 YYDKDF. This entry belongs to a study of T-cell reconstitution after alpha-beta-depleted transplantation in children (dated by TCRdb to 2016 to 2017). General notes on the study: Using TCR repertoire profiling, the study quantitatively followed how T-cell immune reconstitution unfolded in children after TCRalphabeta/CD19-depleted allogeneic hematopoietic cell transplantation.

Library prep was done by PCR. Sequenced on an Illumina HiSeq 2500. TCR library preparation used molecular barcoding, with unique molecular identifiers applied to normalize quantification of the TCRbeta repertoire. TCRdb reprocessed the public reads (quality trimming at Q25 with fastp, clone calling with MiXCR) and kept in-frame beta chains. Rows with one shared CDR3 protein collapse into an entry with the most common genes and DNA. The sample table shows some 590,000 distinct CDR3 sequences, and about 10% are seen once. The ten biggest clones cover approximately 4.1% of the sample. Here the sequenced sample was PBMCs from the stem cell graft donor, taken from the stem cell graft. The source is a human donor who donated a stem cell graft to a child with acute myeloid leukemia. The chain couples TRBV15 to TRBJ2-3; 11 middle bases align to TRBD2. The CDR3 region has the sequence CATSKRLAGGTDTQYF. The nucleotide sequence is given as TGTGCCACCAGCAAGAGGCTAGCGGGAGGTACAGATACGCAGTATTTT. Reference TRBV15 and TRBJ2-3 proteins supply the regions before and after the CDR3; the full variable domain is: DAMVIQNPRYQVTQFGKPVTLSCSQTLNHNVMYWYQQKSSQAPKLLFHYYDKDFNNEADTPDNFQSRRPNTSFCFLDIRSPGLGDTAMYLCATSKRLAGGTDTQYFGPGTRLTVL.